The T cell receptor beta chain described here comes from a study of cytomegalovirus exposure and HLA in healthy donors. V lost 3 bases, J lost 0 bases, and 11 bases lay in between. CDR3 length: 15 amino acids. Germline V lookup: CDR1 SGHRS, CDR2 YFSETQ. PCR was performed using 60 Vbeta and 13 Jbeta primers. Some clones are missing from TCRdb's copy, which holds only in-frame ones; the method was immunoSEQ multiplex PCR. The sample carries 110,000 or so clones, 70% to 80% recorded once. This clonotype was obtained from a woman aged 45 to 65 in good health and CMV-seropositive. V usage is TRBV5-1 and J usage is TRBJ2-3; D is uncertain. The specimen sequenced was PBMCs. The CDR3 coding sequence is TGCGCCAGCAGCTCCGGAGACCTTAGCACAGATACGCAGTATTTT. Translation gives CASSSGDLSTDTQYF. Together with reference TRBV5-1 and TRBJ2-3, the CDR3 gives the full variable domain: KAGVTQTPRYLIKTRGQQVTLSCSPISGHRSVSWYQQTPGQGLQFLFEYFSETQRNKGNFPGRFSGRQFSNSRSEMNVSTLELGDSALYLCASSSGDLSTDTQYFGPGTRLTVL.